Here is one TCR beta chain with its context. What it binds is not known. Repertoires were generated with immunoSEQ multiplex PCR, while TCRdb's copy carries only in-frame clones and drops some. The data contain some 70,000 clones, approximately 90% of them singletons. The CDR3 covers 15 residues. The V and J ends lost 2 bases and 3 bases, in that order; junction bases with no gene match: 4. Germline V gene data show CDR1 as MGHRA and CDR2 as YSYEKL. The sample comes from a study of OX40 agonist ivuxolimab in advanced cancers. General observations from the study: CD4+ and CD8+ blood T cells expanded clonally by week 6 at 0.1 to 3.0 mg/kg. On average, a greater number of expanded clones characterised CD8+ T cells relative to CD4+.

V gene TRBV4-1 combines with J gene TRBJ1-5, with 7 bases lining up with TRBD1. Sequencing used CD4+ or CD8+ T cells sorted from blood, obtained in a trial of the OX40 agonist ivuxolimab. This TCR came from an adult with an advanced solid tumor such as melanoma, head and neck, liver or kidney cancer. The CDR3 sequence is CASSQTGTDNQPQHF. In DNA, the CDR3 is TGCGCCAGCAGCCAAACCGGGACAGACAATCAGCCCCAGCATTTT.